This T cell receptor beta chain was retrieved from a study of blood T cell repertoires in COVID-19. This clone was seen once. CDR1 and CDR2 (germline): SGHRS, YFSETQ. The CDR3 runs 16 residues. V lost 0 bases and J 2 bases, leaving 12 bases between the germline ends. Original processing methods: Amplifying reference gene primers gave estimates of nucleated cell counts. Assay: immunoSEQ multiplex PCR; the TCRdb copy retains only in-frame clones and omits some. V, J and clone size are taken as reported in that table, and D and trimming were inferred from the DNA itself. Found here are 150,000 to 200,000 clones, approximately 85% of them singletons; the top ten hold 7.5% to 9.5%.

The sequenced material came from peripheral blood. This receptor was identified in a woman aged 60 to 75 with acute or convalescent COVID-19. V and J are TRBV5-1 and TRBJ1-5; D remains ambiguous. This CDR3 reads CASSLGGESGNQPQHF. CDR3 nucleotides: TGCGCCAGCAGCTTGGGTGGGGAGAGTGGCAATCAGCCCCAGCATTTT.